This T cell receptor beta chain was sequenced for a study of T-cell reconstitution after alpha-beta-depleted transplantation in children. Study-wide results and limits: At day 60, the high TCRbeta diversity found in some patients originated from recipient T cells and thymic progenitors that had survived. Hyperexpanded clones declined; after one year, newly produced T cells mostly supplied diversity. Several hundred expanded graft clones reportedly gave rise to the alpha-beta T cells present about two months after transplant.

Germline V gene lookup returns CDR1 MNHNS and CDR2 SASEGT. V lost 6 bases to trimming and J lost 1 base, with 9 bases between them. The CDR3 loop spans 13 amino acids. Unique molecular identifiers were incorporated into the prepared TCRbeta library. MiXCR, run by TCRdb on the PCR reads, gives a single entry per CDR3 protein. The sample has about 440,000 distinct CDR3 sequences; roughly 44% are singletons. Notes on this clonotype: Antigen unknown.

The V and J genes are TRBV6-1 and TRBJ2-5, with a tentative D call TRBD1 (6 bases). The receptor's source is a girl aged 2 to 10 with aplastic anemia, due to receive a stem cell transplant. Sequenced material: PBMCs, taken before TCRalphabeta/CD19-depleted stem cell transplant. The CDR3: CASRRGGQETQYF. For the CDR3, the DNA is TGTGCCAGCAGGCGAGGGGGCCAAGAGACCCAGTACTTC.